Listed below are T cell receptor beta chains from one sample, sequenced in a study of T-cell reconstitution after alpha-beta-depleted transplantation in children. In TCRdb, the PCR reads were re-called with MiXCR into one record per CDR3 protein. The top ten clones hold 25% to 30% of a sample with 400,000 to 450,000 distinct CDR3 sequences, 43% of them seen once. The specimen was PBMCs, collected before TCRalphabeta/CD19-depleted stem cell transplant. The receptors originated from a girl aged 2-10 years with aplastic anemia, due to receive a stem cell transplant. Both conserved end residues are part of each CDR3. The D gene is left open where the match is weak. The size entry is marked missing in some rows and otherwise reads once, few, many or a size class.

CDR3aa,CDR3nt,v_gene,j_gene,abundance,d_gene
CASSTPGQGAFNEQFF,TGTGCCAGCAGTACTCCGGGACAGGGGGCTTTCAATGAGCAGTTCTTC,TRBV6-5,TRBJ2-1,NA,TRBD1
CASSRTRREQYF,TGTGCCAGCAGCCGGACTCGCCGGGAGCAGTACTTC,TRBV6-2/TRBV6-3,TRBJ2-7,NA,NA
CASSYRHGSLRYEQYF,TGTGCCAGCAGTTACCGGCACGGCTCATTACGATACGAGCAGTACTTC,TRBV6-5,TRBJ2-7,NA,NA
CACLGPFDTEQFF,TGTGCCTGCCTGGGGCCGTTCGACACTGAGCAGTTCTTC,TRBV12-3/TRBV12-4,TRBJ2-1,few,NA
CASRRHLGTYNEQFF,TGTGCCAGCAGGCGCCACCTGGGGACCTACAATGAGCAGTTCTTC,TRBV28,TRBJ2-1,few,NA
CAWSTYSGSSYNEQFF,TGTGCCTGGAGTACCTATAGCGGGAGCTCCTACAATGAGCAGTTCTTC,TRBV30,TRBJ2-1,NA,TRBD2
CASSASGGYQETQYF,TGTGCCAGCAGCGCGAGCGGGGGGTACCAAGAGACCCAGTACTTC,TRBV9,TRBJ2-5,NA,TRBD2
CSVAGPAQETQYF,TGCAGCGTTGCGGGTCCTGCCCAAGAGACCCAGTACTTC,TRBV29-1,TRBJ2-5,once,NA
CASSLVQGINEQYF,TGCGCCAGCAGCTTGGTACAGGGGATCAACGAGCAGTACTTC,TRBV5-1,TRBJ2-7,many,TRBD1
CASSLASGNNEQFF,TGTGCCAGCAGCTTAGCAAGCGGGAACAATGAGCAGTTCTTC,TRBV7-2,TRBJ2-1,NA,TRBD2
CASSLTFSNTDTQYF,TGTGCCAGCAGCTTGACTTTTTCAAACACAGATACGCAGTATTTT,TRBV6-5,TRBJ2-3,NA,NA
CAWSLGDTQYF,TGTGCCTGGAGCCTCGGAGATACGCAGTATTTT,TRBV30,TRBJ2-3,NA,NA
CAISARDRDQPQHF,TGTGCCATCAGTGCCCGGGACAGGGATCAGCCCCAGCATTTT,TRBV10-3,TRBJ1-5,many,TRBD1
CSATRGGPQNQPQHF,TGCAGTGCTACCCGAGGGGGCCCGCAAAATCAGCCCCAGCATTTT,TRBV20-1,TRBJ1-5,many,TRBD1
CAISEGRGADTQYF,TGTGCCATCAGTGAAGGGCGGGGGGCAGATACGCAGTATTTT,TRBV10-3,TRBJ2-3,NA,TRBD2
CASSAQLAGTGELFF,TGTGCCAGCAGCGCCCAACTAGCTGGGACCGGGGAGCTGTTTTTT,TRBV14,TRBJ2-2,many,NA
CSIRTGGYYEQYF,TGCAGCATCCGGACAGGGGGGTACTACGAGCAGTACTTC,TRBV29-1,TRBJ2-7,NA,TRBD1
CASSQTSGRNEQFF,TGTGCCAGCAGCCAGACTAGCGGGAGGAATGAGCAGTTCTTC,TRBV6-2/TRBV6-3,TRBJ2-1,once,TRBD2
CASSLRAGSYNEQFF,TGTGCCAGCAGCTTACGAGCGGGGAGCTACAATGAGCAGTTCTTC,TRBV7-9,TRBJ2-1,NA,TRBD2
CASSADPGQLEQYF,TGTGCCAGCAGTGCGGACCCCGGGCAACTCGAGCAGTACTTC,TRBV6-1,TRBJ2-7,many,NA
CASSFDPRQSRTDTQYF,TGTGCCAGCAGTTTTGATCCGCGACAGAGCCGCACAGATACGCAGTATTTT,TRBV12-3/TRBV12-4,TRBJ2-3,NA,NA
CSAGDFLNTGELFF,TGCAGTGCTGGGGACTTTTTGAACACCGGGGAGCTGTTTTTT,TRBV20-1,TRBJ2-2,many,NA
CASSYRTGINTGELFF,TGTGCCAGCAGTTATCGGACAGGGATAAACACCGGGGAGCTGTTTTTT,TRBV12-3/TRBV12-4,TRBJ2-2,NA,TRBD1